The source of this T cell receptor beta chain is a study of T cells in Graves' hyperthyroidism and ophthalmopathy. When ophthalmopathy did not progress within 18 months, Graves' hyperthyroidism was considered stable. Patients were excluded because of uncontrolled infection, other autoimmune disease, pregnancy or lactation. This clonotype was picked up many times. Looked up from germline, CDR1 is LGHDT and CDR2 is YNNKEL (reference sequence). CDR3 length: 14 amino acids. Trimming cost V 4 bases and J 6 bases, with 14 bases left between them. The investigators amplified TCR beta CDR3 regions from RNA transcripts. A set of HTBI primers served as the primers for a first-round RT-PCR of the TCR CDR3. One entry per CDR3 protein results from TCRdb running MiXCR on the multiplex PCR reads. The sample shows around 400,000 distinct CDR3 sequences, over 10% of them seen only once.

The V gene is TRBV3-1, the J gene TRBJ2-3, with D tentatively TRBD1 or TRBD2 (7 bases each). Material for sequencing was blood. The clonotype originates from a woman under 30 with Graves' hyperthyroidism. The CDR3 region is CASSPGGEGDTQYF. The DNA for the CDR3 is TGTGCCAGCAGCCCAGGGGGGGAAGGGGATACGCAGTATTTT.